This record looks at one T cell receptor (beta chain) sequence and its context. The antigen is not known. The V end was cut by 0 bases, the J end by 0 bases, with 5 bases between. Germline loops: CDR1 SGHTA, CDR2 FQGTGA. The CDR3 is 14 residues long. The data are from a study of cytotoxic CD8 clonotypes in ibrutinib-treated CLL. Libraries were prepared by immunoSEQ multiplex PCR; TCRdb keeps only in-frame clonotypes and omits some of them. The sample has some 200,000 clones; 70% are singletons. Study-wide results and caveats: Once treatment began, public clonotypes, which were uncommon, contracted or stayed stable.

The sample was PBMCs, taken after 12 months of ibrutinib treatment. The TCR was taken from a human donor with chronic lymphocytic leukemia. The chain carries TRBV7-3 and TRBJ1-1; D may be TRBD1 (5 bases). As DNA, the CDR3 is TGTGCCAGCAGCTTAACGACAGTGAACACTGAAGCTTTCTTT. Translated: CASSLTTVNTEAFF. Full variable domain (rest looked up from reference TRBV7-3 and TRBJ1-1): GAGVSQTPSNKVTEKGKYVELRCDPISGHTALYWYRQSLGQGPEFLIYFQGTGAADDSGLPNDRFFAVRPEGSVSTLKIQRTERGDSAVYLCASSLTTVNTEAFFGQGTRLTVV.